This TCR beta chain was sequenced during a study of cytomegalovirus exposure and HLA in healthy donors. Study-level findings and limits: There were several of the most significant clusters that appeared linked to common viral pathogens in a later analysis. It was assumed in the presence/absence analyses that sequencing depth was roughly uniform across donors. The study flagged about 160 TCR beta chains as cytomegalovirus-associated.

13 Jbeta primers and 60 Vbeta primers were used for the PCR. TCRdb's table, derived via immunoSEQ multiplex PCR, lists solely in-frame clones and lacks some. The data show tens of thousands of clones, 78% seen once. CDR3 length: 14 residues. Germline values: CDR1 SEHNR, CDR2 FQNEAQ (reference sequence). About this clone itself: Its antigen is as yet unknown. A read error may produce the germline difference seen at one junction end.

Sequencing was performed on PBMCs. J is TRBJ1-2 and V is TRBV7-9, with no clear D. The origin of this receptor is a male donor in good health and CMV-seropositive. In DNA form, the CDR3 reads TGTGTCAGCAGCGAATCCGAGGGCGGCTATGGCTACACCTTC. Translating gives CVSSESEGGYGYTF.